This T cell receptor beta chain came from a study of blood T cells in healthy people across ages (dated by TCRdb to 2013 to 2016). Some background on the complete study: Template switching captured roughly one uniquely barcoded TCR beta cDNA molecule per two T cells in model experiments. Two additional independent replicas of 1 million unique cDNA reads from the same blood draw were analyzed for two donors (one aged 18 to 29 and one aged 80 or older). The study measured age-related changes in TCR beta repertoire diversity using deep sequencing normalized with unique cDNA molecular identifiers. Donors of different ages were randomly distributed across sequencing lanes to avoid experimental bias. The donors were split into four age groups: young (average 16 years), middle-aged (about 40), aged (62) and long-lived (roughly 77).

There are a few counts of this clonotype. Its target antigen remains unknown. No base quality values were provided; no much bigger clone lies one nucleotide off. Study-wide conclusions, independent of this receptor: Conclusive comparison of naive and antigen-experienced compartments was prevented by the profiling of bulk unsorted PBMCs. The long-lived group showed more naive CD4+ T cells, fewer expanded clones and increased TCR diversity than the aged group, suggesting age selection. Because donor CMV infection status was unknown, age-related changes in expanded clonotypes were potentially confounded. Observed TCR beta diversity per million T cells fell roughly linearly with age, and a significant reduction was already apparent by age around 39. There was a strong correlation between observed TCR beta diversity and the percentage of naive T cells measured by flow cytometry. Estimates of total diversity based on one million sequenced T cells were considered lower bounds and underestimates.

The library was generated by 5' RACE. TCRdb names Illumina HiSeq 2500 as the instrument used. A second PCR of about 7 to 12 cycles was run with a J-beta primer mix and a sample-barcoded 5' primer. Each TCR beta cDNA molecule received a unique molecular identifier from a template-switch 5' adaptor carrying 12 random nucleotides. At least 2.5 million CDR3-containing paired-end reads were obtained from each sample. First-strand cDNA was synthesized from all RNA with the Mint cDNA synthesis kit, primed by a TRBC-specific oligonucleotide. Following uracil-DNA glycosylase treatment, all cDNA underwent a first 18-cycle PCR with the universal primers M1SS and BC2_uni_R. Per the original workflow: Each sample was normalized by randomly selecting 1 million high-quality reads, each carrying a distinct molecular identifier. Reads sharing molecular identifiers were discarded rather than binned into consensus sequences. MiTCR, set to a Q25 quality threshold and the strictest error-elimination algorithm, was used for CDR3 identification, clonotype clustering and error correction. Lower-bound total TCR beta diversity was estimated with a nonparametric unseen species model using Euler transformation. TCRdb took the public reads, trimmed them with fastp at Q25, ran MiXCR for clone calling and kept in-frame beta chains. Entries are consolidated by CDR3 protein sequence, retaining the most common genes and DNA. TCRdb, not the authors, supplied the V and J calls. For this sample the table gives 1.5 million to 2 million distinct CDR3 sequences, of which 40% to 55% were detected only once. More than 2% of the sample lies in the top ten.

Donors were a few dozen systemically healthy Caucasian individuals from Russia aged 6 to 90 years. About 9.6 milliliters of peripheral blood were collected from each donor into EDTA-treated Vacutainer tubes. Ficoll-Paque density-gradient centrifugation was used to isolate PBMCs, with at least 6.5 million obtained per sample. Total RNA was extracted from PBMCs with Trizol reagent, with at least 5.5 micrograms obtained per sample. Naive CD45RAhigh/CD27high T cell percentages were measured by flow cytometry on a PBMC aliquot from every donor. According to the germline V gene, CDR1 reads MDHEN and CDR2 reads SYDVKM. V and J lose 5 bases and 9 bases, and a span of 11 bases separates them. The CDR3 goes from the cysteine to the phenylalanine over 11 residues. Only the CDR3 DNA is retained, 33 bases long and in frame from the first base.

This chain is built from TRBV28 and TRBJ2-7, and perhaps TRBD1 as D gene, on 6 matching bases. The sequenced material came from blood. The sequence came from a middle-aged woman in good health. The DNA reads TGTGCCAGCAGTACAGGGTTTGGGCAGTACTTC. This yields the protein CASSTGFGQYF.